This T cell receptor (beta chain) appears in the sequencing data of a study of early T cells in non-severe SARS-CoV-2 infection. The wider study: The study sequenced bulk RNA from unsorted whole blood, with chains unpaired.

The TCR library protocol was used to attach unique molecular identifiers. These identifiers were attached to individual cDNA molecules. MiXCR, applied by TCRdb to the 5' RACE reads, yields one record per CDR3 protein. Of almost 30,000 distinct CDR3 sequences detected, about 5.7% appear once; the ten largest clones hold more than 5%. On this clonotype itself: What it recognizes is unknown.

This CDR3 is built from 17 residues. CDR1 and CDR2 from the germline V gene are MNHNY and SVGAGI (reference sequence). The ends lost 7 bases at V and 5 bases at J; junction bases unmatched: 10. Study-wide results and limits: There was a bias toward anti-spike CD8 responses in VDJdb matching, which missed private and CD4 specificities.

The material sequenced was whole blood. The chain couples TRBV6-6 to TRBJ1-6, with 11 nucleotides matching TRBD1. This sequence originates from an adult who was a healthcare worker with PCR-confirmed SARS-CoV-2 infection or an uninfected control (not recorded which). The CDR3 protein is CASKDRGPLLDNSPLHF. For the CDR3, the DNA is TGTGCCAGCAAGGACAGGGGGCCTTTGCTCGATAATTCACCCCTCCACTTT.